The rows below give T cell receptor beta chains drawn from one sample of a study of a mutant IDH1 vaccine in newly diagnosed glioma. Their recognized antigens are unknown. Sequencing used immunoSEQ multiplex PCR; TCRdb keeps in-frame clones, though not all of them. The sample holds around 23,000 clones, 84% seen once. The specimen comprised PBMCs, sampled from a glioma patient whose treatment included an IDH1 peptide vaccine. These receptors came from a man between 40 and 49 years old with glioma. Each CDR3 is given with its conserved first and last residue. D genes are given only for firm matches. Rows may omit the clone size; those that give it use once, few, many or a size class.

D: -
size: -
J: TRBJ2-1
V: TRBV7-6
DNA: TGTGCCAGCAGCTTAGATCGGAGCTCCTACAATGAGCAGTTCTTC
CDR3: CASSLDRSSYNEQFF

D: TRBD1
size: -
J: TRBJ2-3
V: TRBV5-1
DNA: TGCGCCAGCAGCTTGGTGCAGGGGGCCACGGATACGCAGTATTTT
CDR3: CASSLVQGATDTQYF

D: TRBD1
size: few
J: TRBJ1-3
V: TRBV7-9
DNA: TGTGCCAGCAGCCATCGACAGGGTACGGGAAACACCATATATTTT
CDR3: CASSHRQGTGNTIYF

D: -
size: -
J: TRBJ2-7
V: TRBV28
DNA: TGTGCCAGCACCCCAGCGCCTGGCTACGAGCAGTACTTC
CDR3: CASTPAPGYEQYF

D: -
size: -
J: TRBJ2-7
V: TRBV7-2
DNA: TGTGCCAGCAGCTTACAGAACGAGCAGTACTTC
CDR3: CASSLQNEQYF

D: TRBD2
size: -
J: TRBJ2-2
V: TRBV11-3
DNA: TGTGCCAGCAGCGCGACTAGCGGGAGGGCCGGGGAGCTGTTTTTT
CDR3: CASSATSGRAGELFF

D: TRBD1
size: -
J: TRBJ1-1
V: TRBV6-6
DNA: TGTGTCACCCCTTCGGACAGGGGAGGGAAAAATGAAGCTTTCTTT
CDR3: CVTPSDRGGKNEAFF

D: TRBD1
size: -
J: TRBJ1-2
V: TRBV5-4
DNA: TGTGCCTGGATCTGGCAGGGGGTAAACTATGGCTACACCTTC
CDR3: CAWIWQGVNYGYTF

D: -
size: -
J: TRBJ1-5
V: TRBV7-9
DNA: TGTGCCAGCAGCTTAACCGGGGGCTCTAGCAATCAGCCCCAGCATTTT
CDR3: CASSLTGGSSNQPQHF

D: TRBD1
size: once
J: TRBJ2-7
V: TRBV7-6
DNA: TGTGCCAGCAGTTCCCGGACAGGGATGCTCTACGAGCAGTACTTC
CDR3: CASSSRTGMLYEQYF

D: -
size: -
J: TRBJ2-5
V: TRBV7-3
DNA: TGTGCCAGCAGCTCCACCGCATGGGAGACCCAGTACTTC
CDR3: CASSSTAWETQYF

D: TRBD1
size: medium-sized
J: TRBJ2-5
V: TRBV27
DNA: TGTGCCAGCACCCATGCTGGGACAGCAAAAGAGACCCAGTACTTC
CDR3: CASTHAGTAKETQYF

D: TRBD1
size: -
J: TRBJ1-2
V: TRBV15
DNA: TGTGCCACCAGCAGAGATGGTGACAGGGCTCACACCTTC
CDR3: CATSRDGDRAHTF

D: TRBD2
size: -
J: TRBJ2-1
V: TRBV5-4
DNA: TGTGCCAGCAGCCCCCGGCTAGCGGGAGGGAACAATGAGCAGTTCTTC
CDR3: CASSPRLAGGNNEQFF